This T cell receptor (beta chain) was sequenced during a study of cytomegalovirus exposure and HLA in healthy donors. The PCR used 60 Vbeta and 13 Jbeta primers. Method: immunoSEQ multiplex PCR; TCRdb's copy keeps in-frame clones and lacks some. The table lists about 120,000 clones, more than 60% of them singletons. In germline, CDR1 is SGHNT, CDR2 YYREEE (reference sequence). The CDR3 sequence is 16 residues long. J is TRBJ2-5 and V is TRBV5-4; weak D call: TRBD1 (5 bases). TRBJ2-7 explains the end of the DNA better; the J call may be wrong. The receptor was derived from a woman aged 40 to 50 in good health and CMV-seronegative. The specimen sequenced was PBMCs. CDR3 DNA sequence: TGTGCCAGCAGCTTGGGGACACCCTGGGGCTCCTACGAGCAGTACTTC. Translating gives CASSLGTPWGSYEQYF.